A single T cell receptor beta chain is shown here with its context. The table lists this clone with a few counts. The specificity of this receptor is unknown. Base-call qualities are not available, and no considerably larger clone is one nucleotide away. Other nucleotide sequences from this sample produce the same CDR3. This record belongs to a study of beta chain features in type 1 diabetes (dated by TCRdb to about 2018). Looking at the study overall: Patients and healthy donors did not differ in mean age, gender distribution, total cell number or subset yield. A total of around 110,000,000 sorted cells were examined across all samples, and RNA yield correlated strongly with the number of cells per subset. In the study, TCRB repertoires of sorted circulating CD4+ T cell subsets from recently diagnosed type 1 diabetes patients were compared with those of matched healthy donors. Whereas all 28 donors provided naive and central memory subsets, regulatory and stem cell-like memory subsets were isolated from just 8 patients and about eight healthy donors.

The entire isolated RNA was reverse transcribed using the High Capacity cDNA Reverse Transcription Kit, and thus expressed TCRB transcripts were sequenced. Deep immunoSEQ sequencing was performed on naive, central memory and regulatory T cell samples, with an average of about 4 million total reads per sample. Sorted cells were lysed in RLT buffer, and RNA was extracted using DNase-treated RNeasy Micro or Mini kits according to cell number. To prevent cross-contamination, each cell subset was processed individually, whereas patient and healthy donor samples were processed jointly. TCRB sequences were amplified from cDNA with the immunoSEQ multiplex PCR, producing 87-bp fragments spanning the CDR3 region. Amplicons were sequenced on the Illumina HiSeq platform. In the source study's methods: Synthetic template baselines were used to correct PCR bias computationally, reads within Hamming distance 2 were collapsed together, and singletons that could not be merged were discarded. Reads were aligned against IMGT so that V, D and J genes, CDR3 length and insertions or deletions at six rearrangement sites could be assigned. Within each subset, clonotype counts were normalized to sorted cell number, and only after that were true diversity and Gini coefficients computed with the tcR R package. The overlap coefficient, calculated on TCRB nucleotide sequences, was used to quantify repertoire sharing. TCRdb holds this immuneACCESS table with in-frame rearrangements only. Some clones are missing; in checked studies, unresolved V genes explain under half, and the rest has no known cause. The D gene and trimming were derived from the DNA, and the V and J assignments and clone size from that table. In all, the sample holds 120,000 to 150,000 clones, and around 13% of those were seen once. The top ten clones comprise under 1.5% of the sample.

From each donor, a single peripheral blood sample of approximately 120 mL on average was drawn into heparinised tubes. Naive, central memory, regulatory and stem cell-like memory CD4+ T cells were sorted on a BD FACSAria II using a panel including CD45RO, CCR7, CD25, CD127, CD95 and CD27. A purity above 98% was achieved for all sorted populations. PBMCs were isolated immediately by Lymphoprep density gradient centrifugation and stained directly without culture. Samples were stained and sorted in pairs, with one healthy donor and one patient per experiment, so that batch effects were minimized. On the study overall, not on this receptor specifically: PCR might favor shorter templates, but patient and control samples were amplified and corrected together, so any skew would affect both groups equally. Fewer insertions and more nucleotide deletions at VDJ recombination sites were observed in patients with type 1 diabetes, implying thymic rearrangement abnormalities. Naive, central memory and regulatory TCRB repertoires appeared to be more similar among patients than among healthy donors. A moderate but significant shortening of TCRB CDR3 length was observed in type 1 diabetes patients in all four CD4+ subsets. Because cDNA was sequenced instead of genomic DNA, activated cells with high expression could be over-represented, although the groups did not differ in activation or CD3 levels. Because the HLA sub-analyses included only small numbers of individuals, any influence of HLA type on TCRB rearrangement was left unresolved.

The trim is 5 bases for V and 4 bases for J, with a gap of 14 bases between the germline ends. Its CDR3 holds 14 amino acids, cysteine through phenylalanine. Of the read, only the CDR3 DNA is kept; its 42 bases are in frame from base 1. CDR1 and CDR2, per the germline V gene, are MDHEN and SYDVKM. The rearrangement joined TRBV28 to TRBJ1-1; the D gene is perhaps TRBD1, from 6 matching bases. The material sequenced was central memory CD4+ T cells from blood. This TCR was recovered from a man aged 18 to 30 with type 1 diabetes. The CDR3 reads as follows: CASSQQGVSTEAFF. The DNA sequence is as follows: TGTGCCAGCAGTCAACAGGGTGTGAGCACTGAAGCTTTCTTT.